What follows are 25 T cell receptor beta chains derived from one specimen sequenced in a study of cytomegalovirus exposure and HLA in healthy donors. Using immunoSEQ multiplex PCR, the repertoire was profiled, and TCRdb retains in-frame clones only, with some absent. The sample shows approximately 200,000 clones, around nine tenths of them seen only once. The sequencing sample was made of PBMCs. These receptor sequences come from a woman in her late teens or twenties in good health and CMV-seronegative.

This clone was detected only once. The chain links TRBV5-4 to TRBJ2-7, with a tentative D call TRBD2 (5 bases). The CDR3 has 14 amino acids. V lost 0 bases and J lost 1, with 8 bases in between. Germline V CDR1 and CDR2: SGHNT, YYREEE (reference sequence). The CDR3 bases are TGTGCCAGCAGCTTGGTCAGCGGATCCTACGAGCAGTACTTC. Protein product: CASSLVSGSYEQYF. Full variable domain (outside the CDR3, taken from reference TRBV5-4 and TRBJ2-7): ETGVTQSPTHLIKTRGQQVTLRCSSQSGHNTVSWYQQALGQGPQFIFQYYREEENGRGNFPPRFSGLQFPNYSSELNVNALELDDSALYLCASSLVSGSYEQYFGPGTRLTVT.

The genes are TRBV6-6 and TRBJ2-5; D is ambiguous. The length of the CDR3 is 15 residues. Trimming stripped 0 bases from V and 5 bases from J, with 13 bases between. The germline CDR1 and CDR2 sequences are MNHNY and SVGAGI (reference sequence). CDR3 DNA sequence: TGTGCCAGCAGTTACTCGACAACCCCTGGGGAGACCCAGTACTTC. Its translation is CASSYSTTPGETQYF.

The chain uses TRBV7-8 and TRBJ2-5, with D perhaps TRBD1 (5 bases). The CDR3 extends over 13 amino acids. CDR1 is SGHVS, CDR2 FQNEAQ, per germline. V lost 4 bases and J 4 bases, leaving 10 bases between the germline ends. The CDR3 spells CASSSQDRETQYF. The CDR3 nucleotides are TGTGCCAGCAGCTCACAGGACCGAGAGACCCAGTACTTC.

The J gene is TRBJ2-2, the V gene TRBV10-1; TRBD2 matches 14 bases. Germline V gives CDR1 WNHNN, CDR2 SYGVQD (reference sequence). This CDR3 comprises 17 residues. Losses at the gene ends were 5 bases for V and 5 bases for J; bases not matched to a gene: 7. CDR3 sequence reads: CASSTGLAGVDTGELFF. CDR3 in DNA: TGCGCCAGCAGTACGGGACTAGCGGGAGTAGATACCGGGGAGCTGTTTTTT.

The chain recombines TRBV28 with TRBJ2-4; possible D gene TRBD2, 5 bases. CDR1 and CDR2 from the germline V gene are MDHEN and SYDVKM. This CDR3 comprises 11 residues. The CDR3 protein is CVSGDRYIQYF. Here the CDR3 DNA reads TGTGTATCCGGGGATAGGTACATTCAGTACTTC.

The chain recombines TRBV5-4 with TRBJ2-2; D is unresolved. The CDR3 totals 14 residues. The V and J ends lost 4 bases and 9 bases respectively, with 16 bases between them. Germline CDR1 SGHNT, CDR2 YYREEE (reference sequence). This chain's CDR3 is CASSPYFISWELFF. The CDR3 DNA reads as TGTGCCAGCAGCCCTTATTTTATCTCTTGGGAGCTGTTTTTT.

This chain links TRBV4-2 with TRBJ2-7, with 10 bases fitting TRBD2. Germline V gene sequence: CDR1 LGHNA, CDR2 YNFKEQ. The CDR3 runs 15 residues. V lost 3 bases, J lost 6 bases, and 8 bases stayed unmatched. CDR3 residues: CASSQSAGGLGEQYF. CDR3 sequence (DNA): TGTGCCAGCAGCCAGTCAGCGGGAGGGCTCGGCGAGCAGTACTTC.

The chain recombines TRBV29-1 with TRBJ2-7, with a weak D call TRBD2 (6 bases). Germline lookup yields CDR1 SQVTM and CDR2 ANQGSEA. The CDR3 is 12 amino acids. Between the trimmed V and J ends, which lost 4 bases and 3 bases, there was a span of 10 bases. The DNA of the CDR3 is TGCAGCGTTGTGCGGGGTGTCTACGAGCAGTACTTC. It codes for CSVVRGVYEQYF.

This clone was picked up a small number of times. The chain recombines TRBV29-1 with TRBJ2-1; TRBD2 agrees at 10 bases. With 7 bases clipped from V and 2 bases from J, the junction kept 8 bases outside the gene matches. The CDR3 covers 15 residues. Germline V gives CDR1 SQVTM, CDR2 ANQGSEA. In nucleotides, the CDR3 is TGCAGCGCTGGGCGAGCGGGAGGGGCCTACAATGAGCAGTTCTTC. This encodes CSAGRAGGAYNEQFF.

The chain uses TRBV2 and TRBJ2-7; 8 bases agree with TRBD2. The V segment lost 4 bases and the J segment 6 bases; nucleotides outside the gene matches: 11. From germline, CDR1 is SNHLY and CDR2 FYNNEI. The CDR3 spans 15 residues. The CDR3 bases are TGTGCCAGCAGTGGGGTAGCGGGACCCTTAGGCGAGCAGTACTTC. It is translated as CASSGVAGPLGEQYF. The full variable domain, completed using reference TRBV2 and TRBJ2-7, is EPEVTQTPSHQVTQMGQEVILRCVPISNHLYFYWYRQILGQKVEFLVSFYNNEISEKSEIFDDQFSVERPDGSNFTLKIRSTKLEDSAMYFCASSGVAGPLGEQYFGPGTRLTVT.

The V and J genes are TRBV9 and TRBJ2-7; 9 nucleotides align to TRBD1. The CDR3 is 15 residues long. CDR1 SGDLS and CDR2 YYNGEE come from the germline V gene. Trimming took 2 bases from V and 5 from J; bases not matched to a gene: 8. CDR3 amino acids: CASSVTGTGIDEQYF. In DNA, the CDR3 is TGTGCCAGCAGCGTGACCGGGACAGGGATAGACGAGCAGTACTTC.

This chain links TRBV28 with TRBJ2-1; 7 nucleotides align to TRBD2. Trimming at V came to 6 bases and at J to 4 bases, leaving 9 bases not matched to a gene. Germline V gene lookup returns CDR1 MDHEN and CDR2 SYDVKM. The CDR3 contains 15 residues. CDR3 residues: CASSYNGRGYNEQFF. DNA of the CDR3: TGTGCCAGCAGCTATAACGGGCGGGGGTACAATGAGCAGTTCTTC. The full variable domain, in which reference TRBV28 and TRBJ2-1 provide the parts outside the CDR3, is DVKVTQSSRYLVKRTGEKVFLECVQDMDHENMFWYRQDPGLGLRLIYFSYDVKMKEKGDIPEGYSVSREKKERFSLILESASTNQTSMYLCASSYNGRGYNEQFFGPGTRLTVL.

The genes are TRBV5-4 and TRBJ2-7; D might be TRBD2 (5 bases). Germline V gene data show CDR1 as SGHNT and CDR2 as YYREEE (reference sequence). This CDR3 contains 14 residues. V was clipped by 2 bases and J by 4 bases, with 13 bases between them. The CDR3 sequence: CASSFRAPGYEQYF. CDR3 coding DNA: TGTGCCAGCAGCTTCCGGGCTCCGGGGTACGAGCAGTACTTC.

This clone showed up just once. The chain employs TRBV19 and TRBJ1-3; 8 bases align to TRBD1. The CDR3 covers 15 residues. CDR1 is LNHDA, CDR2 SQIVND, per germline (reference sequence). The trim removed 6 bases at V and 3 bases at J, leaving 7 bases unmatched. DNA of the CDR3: TGTGCCAGTAGGCCAGGGGGCAGCTTTGGAAACACCATATATTTT. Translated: CASRPGGSFGNTIYF.

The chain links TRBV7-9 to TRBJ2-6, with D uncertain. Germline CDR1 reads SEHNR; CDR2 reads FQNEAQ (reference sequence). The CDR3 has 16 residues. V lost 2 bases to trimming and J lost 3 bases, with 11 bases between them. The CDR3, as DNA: TGTGCCAGCAGCTTACCCGGAGTTGATGGGGCCAACGTCCTGACTTTC. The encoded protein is CASSLPGVDGANVLTF.

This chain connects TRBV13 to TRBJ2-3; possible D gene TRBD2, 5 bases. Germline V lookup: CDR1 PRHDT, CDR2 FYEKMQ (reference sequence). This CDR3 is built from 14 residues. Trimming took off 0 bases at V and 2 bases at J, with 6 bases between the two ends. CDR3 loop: CASSLGTITDTQYF. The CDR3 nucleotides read TGTGCCAGCAGCTTAGGGACTATCACAGATACGCAGTATTTT.

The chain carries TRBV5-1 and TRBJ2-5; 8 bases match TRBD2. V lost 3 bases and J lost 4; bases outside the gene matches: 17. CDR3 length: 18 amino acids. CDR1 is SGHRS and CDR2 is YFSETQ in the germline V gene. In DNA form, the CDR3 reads TGCGCCAGCAGCTCCCAAGGGATAGCGGGAATCTTACGAGAGACCCAGTACTTC. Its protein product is CASSSQGIAGILRETQYF.

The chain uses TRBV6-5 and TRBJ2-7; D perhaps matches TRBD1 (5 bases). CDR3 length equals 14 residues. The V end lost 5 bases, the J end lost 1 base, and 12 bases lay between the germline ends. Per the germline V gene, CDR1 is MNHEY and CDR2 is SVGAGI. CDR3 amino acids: CASSDGQDSYEQYF. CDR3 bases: TGTGCCAGCAGTGACGGACAAGATTCCTACGAGCAGTACTTC.

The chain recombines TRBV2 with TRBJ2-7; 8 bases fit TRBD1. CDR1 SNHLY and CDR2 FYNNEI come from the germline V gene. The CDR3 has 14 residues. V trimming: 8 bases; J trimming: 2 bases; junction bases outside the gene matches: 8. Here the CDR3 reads CASLRDRTTYEQYF. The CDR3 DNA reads TGTGCCAGCCTTAGGGACAGGACGACCTACGAGCAGTACTTC.

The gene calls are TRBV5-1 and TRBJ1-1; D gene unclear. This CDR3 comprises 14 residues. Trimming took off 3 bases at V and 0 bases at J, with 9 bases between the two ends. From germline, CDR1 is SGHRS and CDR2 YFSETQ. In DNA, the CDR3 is TGCGCCAGCAGCTCGTCCCCTATGAACACTGAAGCTTTCTTT. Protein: CASSSSPMNTEAFF.

The CDR3 nucleotides read TGTGCCAGCAGTTTACGAGGACAGAGCTCTGGAAACACCATATATTTT. Protein product: CASSLRGQSSGNTIYF. This chain links TRBV27 with TRBJ1-3, with D possibly TRBD1 on 6 matching bases. The CDR3 has 16 residues. The germline CDR1 and CDR2 sequences are MNHEY and SMNVEV (reference sequence). V lost 2 bases and J 0 bases, leaving 11 bases between the germline ends.

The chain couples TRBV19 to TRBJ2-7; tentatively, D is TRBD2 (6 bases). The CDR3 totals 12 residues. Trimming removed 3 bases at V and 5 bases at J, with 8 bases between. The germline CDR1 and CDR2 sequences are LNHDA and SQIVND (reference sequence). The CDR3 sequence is CASSIGGNEQYF. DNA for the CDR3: TGTGCCAGTAGTATCGGGGGAAACGAGCAGTACTTC.

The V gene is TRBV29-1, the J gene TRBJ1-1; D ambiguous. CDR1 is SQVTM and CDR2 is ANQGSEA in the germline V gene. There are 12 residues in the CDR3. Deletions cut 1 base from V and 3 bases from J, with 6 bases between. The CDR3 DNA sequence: TGCAGCGTTGAAGGTCTTTACACTGAAGCTTTCTTT. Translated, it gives CSVEGLYTEAFF.

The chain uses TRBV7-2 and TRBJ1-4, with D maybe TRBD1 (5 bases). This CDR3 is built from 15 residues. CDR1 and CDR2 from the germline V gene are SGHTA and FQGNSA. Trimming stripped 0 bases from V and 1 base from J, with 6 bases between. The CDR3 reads CASSLAGGTNEKLFF. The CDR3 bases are TGTGCCAGCAGCTTAGCGGGGGGAACTAATGAAAAACTGTTTTTT.

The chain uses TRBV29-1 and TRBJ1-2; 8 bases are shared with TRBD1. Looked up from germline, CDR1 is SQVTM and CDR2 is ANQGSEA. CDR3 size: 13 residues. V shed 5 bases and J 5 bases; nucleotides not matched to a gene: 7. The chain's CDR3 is CSVQTGTGYGYTF. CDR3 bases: TGCAGCGTTCAGACCGGGACAGGATATGGCTACACCTTC.